This TCR beta chain was identified during a study of T cells in Graves' hyperthyroidism and ophthalmopathy. Study-level findings and limits: Most expanded thyroid clonotypes above 0.001 also appeared in blood. Ophthalmopathy could be told apart from stable hyperthyroidism with a 13 V-J model.

This clonotype came up many times. Its specificity is not known. Trimming removed 4 bases from V and 1 base from J, with 14 bases in between. Germline loops: CDR1 SGDLS, CDR2 YYNGEE. This CDR3 comprises 15 residues. Amplification yielded TCR beta CDR3 regions, with RNA transcripts as the source. TCR CDR3 underwent first-round RT-PCR with the HTBI primer set. TCRdb recomputed calls from the multiplex PCR reads with MiXCR, one row per CDR3 protein. The sample contains more than 300,000 distinct CDR3 sequences, roughly 15% of which appear only once. The rearrangement joins TRBV9 to TRBJ1-1; D is possibly TRBD1 (6 bases). This receptor was identified in a woman under 40 with Graves' ophthalmopathy. The sequenced sample was blood. CDR3 nucleotides: TGTGCCAGCAGCCCTAAGACAGGCTGGAACACTGAAGCTTTCTTT. It codes for CASSPKTGWNTEAFF.